This T cell receptor (beta chain) was profiled in a study of cytomegalovirus exposure and HLA in healthy donors. General observations from the study: Three chains tied to CMV proved CMV antigen-specific in vitro. A later examination showed that TCR association rates differed by HLA locus, with DRB1 most and HLA-C fewest. The study carried out a later analysis of TCR beta sequences. It associated some 17,000 of them with specific HLA alleles at a false discovery rate of 0.05. In an earlier analysis, about 87% or about 30%: the productive usage of most TCR beta V segments.

About this clone itself: The antigen is undetermined.

Germline CDR1 reads SGHRS; CDR2 reads YFSETQ. The CDR3 totals 14 residues. With 1 base clipped from V and 5 bases from J, the junction kept 3 bases outside the gene matches. PCR used 60 Vbeta primers and 13 Jbeta primers. Only in-frame clones appear in the TCRdb table, and some are missing; sequencing was by immunoSEQ multiplex PCR. The sample spans around 130,000 clones; the ten largest clones claim 2%. This sequence originates from a woman in her sixties or seventies in good health and CMV-seronegative. The chain links TRBV5-1 to TRBJ2-5, with 9 bases aligning to TRBD1. The specimen sequenced was PBMCs. The CDR3 DNA sequence: TGCGCCAGCAGCTTGCGACAGGGGGGGGAGACCCAGTACTTC. Translating it yields CASSLRQGGETQYF.